This T cell receptor (beta chain) was sequenced in a study of T cells in Graves' hyperthyroidism and ophthalmopathy. Germline V lookup: CDR1 SEHNR, CDR2 FQNEAQ (reference sequence). The V and J ends lost 0 bases and 4 bases respectively, with 19 bases between them. The CDR3 has 18 amino acids. RNA transcripts yielded amplified TCR beta CDR3 regions. The TCR CDR3 first-round RT-PCR relied on the HTBI primer set. In TCRdb, the multiplex PCR reads were re-called with MiXCR into one record per CDR3 protein. Altogether fewer than 350,000 distinct CDR3 sequences are present, nearly 15% being singletons, with the ten largest covering around 31%. This clonotype was seen ten or more times.

The rearrangement uses TRBV7-9 and TRBJ2-1; the D call may be TRBD1 or TRBD2 (5 bases each). Sequenced sample: blood. The source of this sequence is a woman in her fifties or sixties with Graves' hyperthyroidism that later progressed to Graves' ophthalmopathy. CDR3 protein: CASSLAGAVGLSYNEQFF. CDR3 nucleotide sequence: TGTGCCAGCAGCTTAGCCGGGGCCGTCGGCCTTTCATACAATGAGCAGTTCTTC.